This TCR beta chain was retrieved from a study of cytomegalovirus exposure and HLA in healthy donors. Turning to the study itself: Early release data held about 85 million unique TCRs from HLA-typed donors.

Germline V gives CDR1 ENHRY, CDR2 SYGVKD. The junction had 9 bases not matched to a gene; V was cut back by 0 bases and J by 6 bases. The CDR3 has 16 amino acids. PCR employed 60 Vbeta and 13 Jbeta primers. The repertoire was sequenced with immunoSEQ multiplex PCR; TCRdb's copy has only in-frame clones and lacks some. The sample consists of about 200,000 clones, 60% to 80% of them appearing once. The sequence was obtained from a woman aged 25 to 39 in good health and CMV-seronegative. The V call is TRBV10-3, the J call TRBJ1-2; 8 bases fit TRBD1. The sample consisted of PBMCs. The CDR3 protein is CAISESAGGAADGYTF. CDR3 DNA sequence: TGTGCCATCAGTGAGTCAGCAGGGGGCGCAGCGGATGGCTACACCTTC.